In this sample, the clone carrying this T cell receptor (beta chain) turned up a few times. This sample was taken from a study of blood T cell repertoires in COVID-19. TCRdb keeps only in-frame clones here, not all; method: immunoSEQ multiplex PCR. Counted here are about 230,000 clones, around 78% occurring once; the ten biggest clones make up 2.5% to 3%. Germline CDR1 is LNHDA and CDR2 is SQIVND (reference sequence). The CDR3 totals 17 residues. Losses at the gene ends were 3 bases for V and 1 base for J; bases not matched to a gene: 9. The specimen sequenced was peripheral blood. The receptor comes from a woman between 65 and 79 years old with active or convalescent COVID-19. The J gene is TRBJ1-5, the V gene TRBV19; 7 bases map to TRBD1. CDR3 in amino acids: CASSINRGPRSNQPQHF. CDR3 bases: TGTGCCAGTAGTATCAATAGGGGGCCCAGGAGCAATCAGCCCCAGCATTTT.